The clone carrying this T cell receptor beta chain was observed many times. The CDR3 is made up of 13 amino acids. Trimming took 5 bases from V and 5 from J; bases not matched to a gene: 5. The V gene's germline CDR1 is SGHTA and CDR2 FQGNSA. The entry originates in a study of T cell repertoires in cytomegalovirus infection. Study details: Public TCR beta signatures indicated both CMV infection and matching HLA type.

TCRdb reanalysed the reads using MiXCR and keeps one entry per CDR3 protein. The sample has 70,000 to 75,000 distinct CDR3 sequences, about 4.2% seen once. This chain links TRBV7-2 with TRBJ2-5; 7 bases fit TRBD1. This receptor was identified in a human donor in good health (CMV status not recorded). Some clones in this sample may be carry-over from other donors' samples. Sample: PBMCs. The CDR3: CASSPDRRETQYF. In DNA, the CDR3 is TGTGCCAGCAGCCCGGACAGGCGTGAGACCCAGTACTTC.